This T cell receptor beta chain was sequenced during a study of cytomegalovirus exposure and HLA in healthy donors. The CDR3 loop spans 13 amino acids. V lost 6 bases and J lost 5, with 11 bases in between. Germline V CDR1 and CDR2: MDHEN, SYDVKM. This PCR relied on a set of 60 Vbeta primers and 13 Jbeta primers. The method was immunoSEQ multiplex PCR; TCRdb's version includes in-frame clones alone and lacks a portion of them. The data contain 150,000 to 200,000 clones, 84% of them seen just once; the ten biggest clones take up around 0.24%. This clone was counted between two and nine times. V is TRBV28 and J is TRBJ1-5; D possibly corresponds to TRBD1 (5 bases). This TCR was sampled from a boy aged 10-17 years in good health and CMV-seronegative. The material sequenced was PBMCs. CDR3 loop: CASRQPGYQPQHF. DNA of the CDR3: TGTGCCAGCAGGCAGCCAGGGTATCAGCCCCAGCATTTT.